Listed below are T cell receptor beta chains from one sample, sequenced in a study of control samples from healthy donors and cancer patients. The assay was immunoSEQ multiplex PCR, and TCRdb's table has in-frame clones only and misses some. Found here are under 80,000 clones, about 94% of them singletons; the top ten hold 2.8%. Sequenced material: blood. These receptor sequences come from a woman aged 25 to 45 in good health. Each CDR3 is given with its conserved first and last residue. Fields, in order: CDR3 protein, CDR3 DNA, V gene, clone size, J gene, D gene. The D gene is left open where the match is weak. Some rows have no size entry. The others give once, few or many, or a class for an expanded clone.

CASSRATGWYLGNTEAFF	TGTGCCAGCTCTAGGGCCACAGGGTGGTATCTGGGGAACACTGAAGCTTTCTTT	TRBV18	-	TRBJ1-1	-
CASSLGGEEKLFF	TGTGCCAGCAGCTTAGGTGGGGAGGAAAAACTGTTTTTT	TRBV11-2	once	TRBJ1-4	-
CASSLTIQGGGQADTQYF	TGTGCCAGCAGCTTAACAATACAGGGCGGGGGGCAAGCAGATACGCAGTATTTT	TRBV7-3	-	TRBJ2-3	TRBD2
CASSQGDTEAFF	TGTGCCAGCAGCCAGGGGGACACTGAAGCTTTCTTT	TRBV28	-	TRBJ1-1	TRBD1
CARSGGQGRTGELFF	TGTGCCCGCAGCGGGGGACAGGGGCGGACCGGGGAGCTGTTTTTT	TRBV9	once	TRBJ2-2	TRBD1
CASSSAGGGARTEAFF	TGTGCCAGCAGCTCCGCGGGTGGGGGGGCGCGGACTGAAGCTTTCTTT	TRBV7-9	few	TRBJ1-1	-
CASSFVIRNQPQHF	TGTGCCAGCAGTTTCGTCATAAGAAATCAGCCCCAGCATTTT	TRBV28	-	TRBJ1-5	-
CASSGEDSLLSNQPQHF	TGTGCCAGCAGCGGAGAAGACAGTTTGCTAAGCAATCAGCCCCAGCATTTT	TRBV28	-	TRBJ1-5	-
CASSQSTSTFYGHTF	TGTGCCAGCAGCCAAAGTACTTCGACGTTCTATGGCCACACCTTC	TRBV4-2	-	TRBJ1-2	-
CASSLAGTDNEKLFF	TGCGCCAGCAGCTTGGCCGGGACAGATAATGAAAAACTGTTTTTT	TRBV5-1	-	TRBJ1-4	TRBD1
CASSSQGGSEAQYF	TGTGCCAGCAGTTCCCAGGGGGGGTCAGAGGCCCAGTACTTC	TRBV7-9	-	TRBJ2-5	-
CSASTVETGFSYNEQFF	TGCAGTGCTAGTACGGTAGAGACAGGGTTTAGCTACAATGAGCAGTTCTTC	TRBV20-1	-	TRBJ2-1	TRBD1
CASSLGVGDNEQFF	TGTGCCAGCAGCTTAGGGGTAGGGGACAATGAGCAGTTCTTC	TRBV7-9	-	TRBJ2-1	-
CAWSALAGGYNEQFF	TGTGCCTGGAGTGCCCTAGCGGGGGGCTACAATGAGCAGTTCTTC	TRBV30	once	TRBJ2-1	TRBD2
CASSLITGLNTEAFF	TGTGCCAGCAGCTTAATTACAGGGTTAAACACTGAAGCTTTCTTT	TRBV13	-	TRBJ1-1	-
CASSESQTRMDYGYTF	TGTGCCAGCAGTGAATCCCAGACCCGGATGGACTATGGCTACACCTTC	TRBV6-1	once	TRBJ1-2	-
CASSYFRGKLFF	TGTGCCAGCAGTTACTTTCGGGGGAAACTGTTTTTT	TRBV6-5	-	TRBJ1-4	-
CASSFGTGNEKLFF	TGTGCCAGCAGTTTTGGGACAGGGAATGAAAAACTGTTTTTT	TRBV6-6	-	TRBJ1-4	TRBD1
CAIAGTESNTEAFF	TGTGCCATCGCGGGGACAGAATCGAACACTGAAGCTTTCTTT	TRBV10-3	-	TRBJ1-1	TRBD1
CASSLVDRVFSTDTQYF	TGTGCCAGCAGCTTAGTGGACAGGGTTTTTAGCACAGATACGCAGTATTTT	TRBV11-2	-	TRBJ2-3	TRBD1
CASSPGQGDFGIQYF	TGTGCCAGTAGCCCGGGACAGGGGGATTTTGGCATTCAGTACTTC	TRBV19	-	TRBJ2-4	TRBD1
CATSRGTYGYTF	TGTGCCACCAGCAGGGGGACCTATGGCTACACCTTC	TRBV15	-	TRBJ1-2	-
CASSPKGIYNEQFF	TGTGCCAGCAGTCCCAAGGGCATTTACAATGAGCAGTTCTTC	TRBV27	-	TRBJ2-1	-
CASSSTGTANTGELFF	TGTGCCAGCAGCTCCACCGGGACAGCGAACACCGGGGAGCTGTTTTTT	TRBV7-8	-	TRBJ2-2	TRBD1
CASSKGGDRGSNTGELFF	TGTGCCAGCAGCAAGGGTGGGGACAGGGGCTCGAACACCGGGGAGCTGTTTTTT	TRBV21-1	few	TRBJ2-2	-
CASSQAAGGLHEQFF	TGTGCCAGCAGCCAAGCAGCGGGGGGGCTCCATGAGCAGTTCTTC	TRBV14	-	TRBJ2-1	TRBD2
CASSDDSGANVLTF	TGTGCCAGCAGTGATGACTCTGGGGCCAACGTCCTGACTTTC	TRBV5-6	-	TRBJ2-6	-
CAIRAGQHNTEAFF	TGTGCCATCAGGGCGGGACAGCACAACACTGAAGCTTTCTTT	TRBV10-3	-	TRBJ1-1	TRBD1
CASSLASFENEKLFF	TGCGCCAGCAGCTTGGCCAGCTTTGAAAATGAAAAACTGTTTTTT	TRBV5-1	-	TRBJ1-4	-
CAISGGSGGHQPQHF	TGTGCCATCAGTGGGGGGTCGGGAGGGCATCAGCCCCAGCATTTT	TRBV10-3	-	TRBJ1-5	-
CASSLGVAGQETQYF	TGTGCCAGCAGCTTAGGGGTAGCGGGGCAAGAGACCCAGTACTTC	TRBV11-3	-	TRBJ2-5	TRBD2
CASSASRSGANVLTF	TGTGCCAGCAGCGCGAGCCGCTCTGGGGCCAACGTCCTGACTTTC	TRBV9	-	TRBJ2-6	-
CASPKGIRETQYF	TGTGCCAGTCCCAAAGGGATTAGAGAGACCCAGTACTTC	TRBV28	-	TRBJ2-5	-
CASSMRVNGNTIYF	TGTGCCAGTAGTATGCGAGTTAATGGAAACACCATATATTTT	TRBV19	-	TRBJ1-3	-
CASSPPWQDASYEQYF	TGTGCCAGCAGTCCCCCGTGGCAGGACGCCTCCTACGAGCAGTACTTC	TRBV28	-	TRBJ2-7	-
CASSSDPGGWGSPLHF	TGTGCCAGCAGTTCGGATCCCGGAGGGTGGGGTTCACCCCTCCACTTT	TRBV27	-	TRBJ1-6	-
CASSFQGGYEKLFF	TGTGCCAGCAGCTTTCAAGGGGGTTATGAAAAACTGTTTTTT	TRBV7-2	once	TRBJ1-4	-
CASSPRTGAETYEQYF	TGTGCCAGCAGCCCTCGGACGGGGGCCGAGACCTACGAGCAGTACTTC	TRBV4-2	-	TRBJ2-7	-
CASTEGGSLQPQHF	TGTGCCAGCACTGAGGGGGGAAGTTTGCAGCCCCAGCATTTT	TRBV6-6	-	TRBJ1-5	-
CASSLGGPSTDTQYF	TGTGCCAGCAGCTTAGGAGGCCCTAGCACAGATACGCAGTATTTT	TRBV11-1	-	TRBJ2-3	-
CASSYSSTGEFVEQYF	TGTGCCAGCAGTTACTCGAGCACAGGGGAGTTTGTCGAGCAGTACTTC	TRBV6-6	-	TRBJ2-7	TRBD1
CASSPRDSGRETQYF	TGTGCCAGCTCACCACGAGATTCGGGCAGAGAGACCCAGTACTTC	TRBV18	-	TRBJ2-5	-
CSGDRGANEQFF	TGCAGCGGTGACAGGGGGGCCAATGAGCAGTTCTTC	TRBV29-1	-	TRBJ2-1	TRBD1
CASSQRERGGYNEQFF	TGCGCCAGCAGCCAGAGAGAGCGGGGGGGATACAATGAGCAGTTCTTC	TRBV4-1	-	TRBJ2-1	TRBD2
CASSVGLAGTQETQYF	TGTGCCAGCAGCGTGGGACTAGCGGGGACCCAAGAGACCCAGTACTTC	TRBV9	-	TRBJ2-5	TRBD2
CASSEEVGGVLYGYTF	TGTGCCAGCAGTGAAGAGGTGGGGGGCGTGCTATATGGCTACACCTTC	TRBV2	-	TRBJ1-2	-
CASTRGRDNQPQHF	TGTGCCAGTACCAGGGGGCGAGACAATCAGCCCCAGCATTTT	TRBV19	-	TRBJ1-5	TRBD1
CASGLQGGSTEAFF	TGTGCTAGTGGTCTACAGGGGGGAAGCACTGAAGCTTTCTTT	TRBV12-5	-	TRBJ1-1	TRBD1
CSVEDRPFNYGYTF	TGCAGCGTTGAAGATAGGCCGTTTAACTATGGCTACACCTTC	TRBV29-1	-	TRBJ1-2	-
CASSLVRDNYGYTF	TGTGCCAGCAGTTTGGTGCGGGACAACTATGGCTACACCTTC	TRBV28	-	TRBJ1-2	-